The entry below gives a single TCR beta chain sequence along with its context. Its cognate antigen is unknown. The data were taken from a study of T cell responses to AZD1222 COVID-19 vaccine. Germline values: CDR1 SEHNR, CDR2 FQNEAQ (reference sequence). V lost 0 bases and J lost 5, with 11 bases in between. This CDR3 has 15 residues. The protocol was immunoSEQ multiplex PCR, while the TCRdb copy is restricted to in-frame clones and leaves out a portion. The table has tens of thousands of clones, about 90% seen once. General study findings and limits: Spike-spanning, vaccine-associated CD4 TCRs were dominant at 160-218 and 743-854. The donors showed a predominance of white British ancestry and of females, with possible underestimation of clonal diversity.

The receptor was isolated from an adult in good health. Sequenced here: peripheral blood, sampled on day 0 of AZD1222 vaccination. The V gene is TRBV7-9, the J gene TRBJ1-5; D uncertain. The CDR3 loop is CASSLAGIPYQPQHF. The CDR3 DNA reads TGTGCCAGCAGCTTAGCAGGCATTCCATATCAGCCCCAGCATTTT.